These 5 T cell receptor beta chains were sequenced from one sample in a study of shared clonotypes between healthy human individuals (dated by TCRdb to between 2020 and 2021). Receptor libraries were prepared by the immunoSEQ multiplex PCR assay. TCRdb holds this immuneACCESS table with in-frame rearrangements only. Some clones are missing; in checked studies, unresolved V genes explain under half, and the rest has no known cause. This sample holds about a million clones; around 75% were observed only once. The ten largest clones represent about 1.5% of the sample. Input material: memory CD4+ T cells sorted from blood. What this sample's cell subset or site label stands for: CD45RA-negative fraction. These receptors came from a man aged 18 to 29 in good health.

CDR3 loop: CASSEGAANTEAFF. CDR3 in DNA: TGTGCCAGCAGCGAGGGGGCGGCGAACACTGAAGCTTTCTTT. The genes are TRBV9 and TRBJ1-1, with 7 bases that match TRBD1. The CDR3 totals 14 residues. The ends lost 3 bases at V and 1 base at J; junction bases unmatched: 3. Germline V lookup: CDR1 SGDLS, CDR2 YYNGEE.

This clone appeared once. This chain connects TRBV19 to TRBJ2-1, with a tentative D call TRBD1 (5 bases). Per the germline V gene, CDR1 is LNHDA and CDR2 is SQIVND (reference sequence). Trimming pared 8 bases from V and 2 bases from J, leaving 10 bases between. The CDR3 length is 13 residues. For the CDR3, the DNA is TGTGCCAGTCGACCCAGGGCCTACAATGAGCAGTTCTTC. Its protein product is CASRPRAYNEQFF.

The chain employs TRBV30 and TRBJ1-5; TRBD1 might be the D (5 bases). The length of the CDR3 is 13 residues. Looked up from germline, CDR1 is GTSNPN and CDR2 is SVGIG (reference sequence). The V gene lost 1 base and the J gene lost 5 bases, with 9 bases spanning the gap. CDR3 nucleotides: TGTGCCTGGAGTGAGGGGCGAGATCAGCCCCAGCATTTT. Translation gives CAWSEGRDQPQHF.

Of note for this clone: Other DNA sequences within the sample encode an identical CDR3. The chain couples TRBV20-1 to TRBJ2-7; D is unclear. CDR3 length: 11 amino acids. CDR1 DFQATT and CDR2 SNEGSKA come from the germline V gene (reference sequence). Trimming removed 4 bases at V and 2 bases at J, with 6 bases between. The CDR3 DNA is TGCAGTGCTAAGGGAACCTACGAGCAGTACTTC. The encoded protein is CSAKGTYEQYF.

V usage is TRBV19 and J usage is TRBJ2-5, with D unresolved. Germline CDR1 and CDR2: LNHDA and SQIVND (reference sequence). Trimming left V 4 bases short and J 1 base short, with 7 bases between. This CDR3 spans 13 amino acids. As DNA, the CDR3 is TGTGCCAGTAGTAACAAGGGCCAAGAGACCCAGTACTTC. This codes for CASSNKGQETQYF.